This entry describes one TCR beta chain. After removal of 3 bases from V and 0 bases from J, the junction contained 4 bases not matched to a gene. Germline lookup yields CDR1 LNHDA and CDR2 SQIVND (reference sequence). The CDR3 has 15 amino acids. Generated by immunoSEQ multiplex PCR, the TCRdb table keeps only in-frame clones and is missing some. The sample consists of hundreds of thousands of clones, 80% to 90% of them appearing once. These data are taken from a study of blood T cell repertoires in COVID-19. The sequence was obtained from a woman aged 25 to 45 with acute or convalescent COVID-19. The specimen sequenced was peripheral blood. The chain couples TRBV19 to TRBJ2-5; 7 bases agree with TRBD2. The DNA for the CDR3 is TGTGCCAGTAGTATGGAGGGACTATACCAAGAGACCCAGTACTTC. It encodes CASSMEGLYQETQYF.